The 28 T cell receptor beta chains presented below share a single source sample, sequenced in a study of T cell repertoires in cytomegalovirus infection. Each CDR3 protein gets one entry after TCRdb re-called the reads with MiXCR. In the table there are about 100,000 distinct CDR3 sequences, approximately 15% of which are singletons. Sequenced: PBMCs. The receptors come from a human donor in good health (CMV status not recorded). Some clones in this sample may be carry-over from other donors' samples.

In its sample, this clonotype ranks as medium-sized. This chain joins TRBV7-2 and TRBJ2-2, with 12 bases matching TRBD1. The V gene end was trimmed by 5 bases and the J gene end by 13 bases; junction bases not matched to a gene: 14. In germline, CDR1 is SGHTA, CDR2 FQGNSA. CDR3 size: 16 residues. CDR3 coding DNA: TGTGCCAGCAGCCCACTCGGGACAGGGGGCGTCAACTGGCTGTTTTTT. This encodes CASSPLGTGGVNWLFF.

J is TRBJ2-7 and V is TRBV6-1; D may be TRBD1 or TRBD2 (5 bases each). Germline V CDR1 and CDR2: MNHNS, SASEGT. There are 16 residues in the CDR3. V shed 8 bases and J shed 3 bases, with 23 bases lying between them. The DNA for the CDR3 is TGTGCCAGCGGGGCTGGCGGCGCTGGGGGTGTCTACGAGCAGTACTTC. This sequence encodes CASGAGGAGGVYEQYF.

This clonotype has more than one count but fewer than ten. The chain employs TRBV20-1 and TRBJ1-3, with D perhaps TRBD1 (5 bases). This CDR3 region has 13 residues. CDR1 is DFQATT, CDR2 SNEGSKA, per germline (reference sequence). Between the trimmed V and J ends, which lost 1 base and 3 bases, there was a span of 7 bases. CDR3 residues: CSARGGIGNTIYF. The CDR3 region has the DNA TGCAGTGCTAGAGGGGGGATTGGAAACACCATATATTTT.

The V call is TRBV20-1, the J call TRBJ1-2; TRBD1 agrees at 8 bases. There are 13 residues in the CDR3. The germline V gene encodes CDR1 DFQATT and CDR2 SNEGSKA (reference sequence). V trimming: 2 bases; J trimming: 4 bases; junction bases outside the gene matches: 3. This CDR3 reads CSARPGQGYGYTF. The CDR3 DNA reads as TGCAGTGCTAGACCTGGACAGGGCTATGGCTACACCTTC.

To note about this clonotype: A read error may be the cause here, since a much bigger clone is one base away. The rearrangement joins TRBV28 to TRBJ2-7; the D is unclear. Germline-derived CDR1 and CDR2 are MDHEN and SYDVKM. This CDR3 region has 15 residues. The CDR3 DNA is TGTGCCAGCAGTCCCCGGGTCCCCGGCTCCTACGAGCAGGACTTC. This encodes CASSPRVPGSYEQDF.

The chain uses TRBV29-1 and TRBJ2-3, with TRBD1 matching over 7 bases. After removal of 7 bases from V and 0 bases from J, the junction contained 7 bases not matched to a gene. This CDR3 has 14 amino acids. Germline CDR1 is SQVTM and CDR2 is ANQGSEA. The CDR3 DNA is TGCAGCGATAACAGGGGCGCCAGCACAGATACGCAGTATTTT. Translation gives CSDNRGASTDTQYF.

The chain links TRBV6-5 to TRBJ2-5; TRBD2 might be the D (5 bases). CDR3 size: 18 residues. CDR1 is MNHEY, CDR2 SVGAGI, per germline. The V and J ends lost 4 bases and 0 bases respectively, with 21 bases between them. As DNA, the CDR3 is TGTGCCAGCAGTTCCCATGCCGTGGGCGGGTTCTACCAAGAGACCCAGTACTTC. Translation gives CASSSHAVGGFYQETQYF.

In its sample, this clonotype was seen a few times. The chain uses TRBV7-2 and TRBJ2-5, with 9 bases matching TRBD2. V was clipped by 3 bases and J by 4 bases; unmatched bases: 0. The CDR3 loop spans 13 amino acids. From germline, CDR1 is SGHTA and CDR2 FQGNSA. The CDR3: CASSFSGGETQYF. Here the CDR3 DNA reads TGTGCCAGCAGCTTTAGCGGGGGAGAGACCCAGTACTTC.

This clonotype was seen repeatedly, ten times or more. The chain employs TRBV12-3 or TRBV12-4 and TRBJ2-1; 12 bases line up with TRBD2. With 4 bases clipped from V and 4 bases from J, the junction kept 17 bases outside the gene matches. CDR3 length: 20 amino acids. The CDR3 region is CASSSTPLLAGGQTYNEQFF. CDR3 DNA sequence: TGTGCCAGCAGTTCAACTCCCCTTCTAGCGGGGGGGCAGACGTACAATGAGCAGTTCTTC.

Many counts were recorded for this clonotype. This chain uses TRBV7-2 with TRBJ1-1; D is ambiguous. V lost 5 bases to trimming and J lost 3 bases, with 16 bases between them. Germline loops: CDR1 SGHTA, CDR2 FQGNSA. This CDR3 is built from 15 residues. The CDR3 loop reads CASSPPDARDTEAFF. CDR3 bases: TGTGCCAGCAGCCCGCCGGACGCGAGGGACACTGAAGCTTTCTTT.

This clonotype was picked up a small number of times. The chain joins TRBV24-1 to TRBJ2-2, with no clear D. The CDR3 spans 13 residues. CDR1 and CDR2 from the germline V gene are KGHDR and SFDVKD. V shed 3 bases and J shed 7 bases, with 8 bases lying between them. The chain's CDR3 is CATSDDRSGELFF. The DNA for the CDR3 is TGTGCCACCAGTGATGACCGGAGCGGGGAGCTGTTTTTT.

This clonotype was counted at least ten times. The CDR3 DNA is TGTGCCAGCAGCTTGGGTCGGACAGAGGACAATCAGCCCCAGCATTTT. Its translation is CASSLGRTEDNQPQHF. This rearrangement joins TRBV7-6 to TRBJ1-5; the D gene is possibly TRBD1 (6 bases). The V gene's germline CDR1 is SGHVS and CDR2 FNYEAQ. This CDR3 has 16 residues. Trimming removed 3 bases at V and 3 bases at J, with 15 bases between.

The rearrangement joins TRBV12-3 or TRBV12-4 to TRBJ2-2, with 7 bases matching TRBD1. CDR3 length: 14 residues. V gave up 5 bases and J gave up 4 bases; unmatched junction bases: 4. CDR3 residues: CASSPDRVTGELFF. In DNA, the CDR3 is TGTGCCAGCAGTCCCGACAGGGTCACCGGGGAGCTGTTTTTT.

In its sample, this clonotype was seen many times. The rearrangement joins TRBV28 to TRBJ1-2; D unclear. Trimming shortened V by 0 bases and J by 6 bases, and 14 bases separated the two germline ends. This CDR3 is 15 amino acids long. Per germline, CDR1 MDHEN and CDR2 SYDVKM. The chain's CDR3 is CASSLWRGRGDGYTF. Here the CDR3 DNA reads TGTGCCAGCAGTTTATGGCGAGGTCGGGGTGATGGCTACACCTTC.

This clonotype has a count of ten or more. The V call is TRBV7-2, the J call TRBJ2-1, with D tentatively TRBD2 (5 bases). The CDR3 extends over 13 amino acids. The germline V gene has CDR1 SGHTA and CDR2 FQGNSA. V gave up 2 bases and J gave up 5 bases, with 7 bases separating them. This CDR3 reads CASSLPSNNEQFF. In DNA form, the CDR3 reads TGTGCCAGCAGCTTACCTAGCAACAATGAGCAGTTCTTC. Drawing the rest from reference TRBV7-2 and TRBJ2-1, the complete variable domain is GAGVSQSPSNKVTEKGKDVELRCDPISGHTALYWYRQSLGQGLEFLIYFQGNSAPDKSGLPSDRFSAERTGGSVSTLTIQRTQQEDSAVYLCASSLPSNNEQFFGPGTRLTVL.

For this clonotype: Possible read error: a much larger clone is one base away. The rearrangement uses TRBV12-3 or TRBV12-4 and TRBJ1-2; 9 positions match TRBD1. J was trimmed by 7 bases and V by 4 bases; bases with no gene match: 4. The CDR3 totals 13 residues. In nucleotides, the CDR3 is TGTGCCAGCAGTTCACAGGGGGCGGGTGGCTACACCTTC. Protein sequence: CASSSQGAGGYTF.

In the case of this clonotype: This may be a read error, as it is one base from a much larger clone. The V call is TRBV7-2, the J call TRBJ2-2; possibly TRBD2 for D (6 bases). V lost 1 base to trimming and J lost 0 bases, with 9 bases between them. CDR1 and CDR2 (germline): SGHTA, FQGNSA. This CDR3 is built from 16 residues. The CDR3: CASSLVRGANTGELFF. CDR3 bases: TGTGCCAGCAGCTTAGTGCGGGGCGCGAACACCGGGGAGCTGTTTTTT.

This clonotype has a handful of counts. The gene calls are TRBV5-6 and TRBJ1-6; possible D gene TRBD1, 5 bases. CDR3 length: 13 amino acids. Germline CDR1 SGHDT, CDR2 YYEEEE. Between the trimmed V and J ends, which lost 1 base and 14 bases, there was a span of 13 bases. The CDR3 reads CASSLIEWGTLHF. In DNA, the CDR3 is TGTGCCAGCAGCTTGATAGAGTGGGGGACCCTCCACTTT. The variable domain in full, with the rest retrieved from reference TRBV5-6 and TRBJ1-6, is DAGVTQSPTHLIKTRGQQVTLRCSPKSGHDTVSWYQQALGQGPQFIFQYYEEEERQRGNFPDRFSGHQFPNYSSELNVNALLLGDSALYLCASSLIEWGTLHFGNGTRLTVT.

The V call is TRBV28, the J call TRBJ2-3; maybe TRBD1 (6 bases). The V gene lost 8 bases and the J gene lost 2 bases, with 11 bases spanning the gap. Germline-derived CDR1 and CDR2 are MDHEN and SYDVKM. The CDR3 covers 13 residues. This CDR3 reads CASGRGFTDTQYF. DNA for the CDR3: TGTGCCAGCGGCAGGGGCTTCACAGATACGCAGTATTTT.

This clonotype was counted only a few times. The chain recombines TRBV7-9 with TRBJ2-5; perhaps TRBD1 as D (6 bases). Trimming took off 10 bases at V and 5 bases at J, with 11 bases between the two ends. There are 11 residues in the CDR3. Germline CDR1 is SEHNR and CDR2 is FQNEAQ (reference sequence). The CDR3 spells CAITGLETQYF. Written as DNA, the CDR3 is TGTGCCATAACAGGGTTGGAGACCCAGTACTTC.

The J gene is TRBJ2-1, the V gene TRBV20-1; TRBD1 aligns across 7 bases. Germline V gives CDR1 DFQATT, CDR2 SNEGSKA (reference sequence). The CDR3 has 15 amino acids. The junction had 9 bases not matched to a gene; V was cut back by 3 bases and J by 4 bases. CDR3 nucleotides: TGCAGTGCTAGTCTCCCTAGGGGGCAATACAATGAGCAGTTCTTC. Translated: CSASLPRGQYNEQFF.

The chain joins TRBV20-1 to TRBJ1-2, with a weak D call TRBD1 (5 bases). Germline V gives CDR1 DFQATT, CDR2 SNEGSKA (reference sequence). CDR3 length equals 13 residues. V lost 6 bases to trimming and J lost 1 base, with 12 bases between them. The CDR3 nucleotides are TGCAGTGCGGTAGAGGGGAATAACTATGGCTACACCTTC. This codes for CSAVEGNNYGYTF.

Of note for this clonotype: A much larger clone lies a single base off, so this may be a read error. The rearrangement joins TRBV7-9 to TRBJ1-2, with 8 nucleotides matching TRBD1. This CDR3 has 15 residues. Germline V gene data show CDR1 as SEHNR and CDR2 as FQNEAQ (reference sequence). The CDR3 protein is CTSSSTGTGHYGYTF. CDR3 in DNA: TGTACCAGCAGCTCGACCGGGACAGGACACTATGGCTACACCTTC.

This clonotype was counted many times. The chain is built from TRBV19 and TRBJ1-5; D may be TRBD1 (5 bases). CDR3 length: 14 amino acids. Germline CDR1 and CDR2: LNHDA and SQIVND (reference sequence). V was shortened by 3 bases and J by 5 bases, with 11 bases between the two germline ends. CDR3 sequence (DNA): TGTGCCAGTAGTATGCAGGGAAAACATCAGCCCCAGCATTTT. Its protein is CASSMQGKHQPQHF. The full variable domain, in which reference TRBV19 and TRBJ1-5 provide the parts outside the CDR3, is DGGITQSPKYLFRKEGQNVTLSCEQNLNHDAMYWYRQDPGQGLRLIYYSQIVNDFQKGDIAEGYSVSREKKESFPLTVTSAQKNPTAFYLCASSMQGKHQPQHFGDGTRLSIL.

In its sample, this clonotype was seen many times. In DNA form, the CDR3 reads TGTGCCAGCAGTTTCGGAGGGGTGAACACTGAAGCTTTCTTT. Its protein is CASSFGGVNTEAFF. The chain employs TRBV12-3 or TRBV12-4 and TRBJ1-1, with a weak D call TRBD1 (5 bases). V was shortened by 3 bases and J by 0 bases, with 8 bases between the two germline ends. The CDR3 is made up of 14 amino acids.

The chain links TRBV12-3 or TRBV12-4 to TRBJ2-2; D is undetermined. The CDR3 runs 15 residues. V gave up 6 bases and J gave up 4 bases, with 15 bases separating them. The CDR3 region is CASSSRPPGTGELFF. CDR3 coding DNA: TGTGCCAGCAGCTCCCGGCCCCCGGGCACCGGGGAGCTGTTTTTT.

The chain is built from TRBV10-3 and TRBJ1-1; perhaps TRBD1 as D (5 bases). The germline V and J ends were trimmed by 6 bases and 5 bases, with 13 bases remaining between them. The CDR3 extends over 13 amino acids. Germline V lookup: CDR1 ENHRY, CDR2 SYGVKD. The CDR3 protein is CAISEEGRTEAFF. DNA for the CDR3: TGTGCCATCAGCGAGGAGGGGCGAACTGAAGCTTTCTTT.

This clonotype was seen just once. The CDR3 spells CASSLMGRTNTEAFF. CDR3 sequence (DNA): TGCGCCAGCAGCTTGATGGGCAGGACGAACACTGAAGCTTTCTTT. The genes are TRBV5-1 and TRBJ1-1; no definite D call. Trimming pared 1 base from V and 1 base from J, leaving 11 bases between. Per germline, CDR1 SGHRS and CDR2 YFSETQ. The CDR3 is made up of 15 amino acids.